This record concerns one T cell receptor (beta chain) sequence. The antigen is undetermined. Germline V lookup: CDR1 MDHEN, CDR2 SYDVKM. This CDR3 is built from 16 residues. V dropped 3 bases and J dropped 2 bases, with 17 bases sitting between them. This entry belongs to a study of shared clonotypes between healthy human individuals. Sequencing was performed with immunoSEQ multiplex PCR; in TCRdb, only in-frame clones are kept and a portion is missing. The table includes 2 million to 3 million clones, 80% to 95% detected once. General study findings and limits: Sampling covered blood only; tissue repertoires likely differ. On the whole, naive subsets had larger estimated richness than memory subsets had.

This TCR came from a man younger than 35 in good health. Some clones in this sample may be carry-over from other donors' samples. Source material: naive CD4+ T cells from PBMCs. Sample subset: CD45RA+ positively selected. The V call is TRBV28, the J call TRBJ2-7, with a weak D call TRBD1 (6 bases). The CDR3: CASSFRKGVLTYEQYF. Here the CDR3 DNA reads TGTGCCAGCAGTTTCAGGAAGGGGGTCTTGACCTACGAGCAGTACTTC.